This T cell receptor beta chain was sequenced in a study of T cells in Graves' hyperthyroidism and ophthalmopathy. The CDR3 runs to 15 residues. V dropped 2 bases and J dropped 3 bases, with 11 bases sitting between them. The germline CDR1 and CDR2 sequences are LGHNA and YNFKEQ. This clonotype was counted between two and nine times. Its antigen is as yet unknown. Study-wide points: Most expanded thyroid clonotypes above 0.001 recurred in blood.

Amplification of TCR beta CDR3 regions was performed using RNA transcripts as template. A first-round RT-PCR of the TCR CDR3 used the HTBI primer set. TCRdb re-called the multiplex PCR reads through MiXCR, storing one row per CDR3 protein. Of 400,000 to 600,000 distinct CDR3 sequences in the sample, 15% to 20% were seen once. The V gene is TRBV4-2, the J gene TRBJ1-5; D is unresolved. Sample: blood. This receptor was taken from a woman in her twenties or thirties with Graves' ophthalmopathy. The CDR3 sequence: CASSQRGKDNQPQHF. CDR3 DNA: TGTGCCAGCAGCCAAAGAGGGAAGGACAATCAGCCCCAGCATTTT.